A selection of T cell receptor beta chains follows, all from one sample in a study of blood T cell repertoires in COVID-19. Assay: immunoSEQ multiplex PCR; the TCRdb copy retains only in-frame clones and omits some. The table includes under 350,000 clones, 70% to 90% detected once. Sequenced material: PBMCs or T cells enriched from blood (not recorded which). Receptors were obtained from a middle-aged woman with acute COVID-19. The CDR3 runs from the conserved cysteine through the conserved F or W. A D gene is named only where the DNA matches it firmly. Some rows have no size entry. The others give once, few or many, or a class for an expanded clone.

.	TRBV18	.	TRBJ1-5	TGTGCCAGCTCACCGCCGGGTACAGGAGGCAATCAGCCCCAGCATTTT	CASSPPGTGGNQPQHF
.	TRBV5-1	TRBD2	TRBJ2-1	TGCGCCAGCAGCAAGACTAGCGGGACAACCAATGAGCAGTTCTTC	CASSKTSGTTNEQFF
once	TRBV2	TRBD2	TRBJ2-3	TGTGCCAGCAACAAGTTTGTTACCGGGACTAGCGGGGGGGCCATCACAGATACGCAGTATTTT	CASNKFVTGTSGGAITDTQYF
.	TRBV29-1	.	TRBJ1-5	TGCAGCGTTGTATCCGGTGTCAATCAGCCCCAGCATTTT	CSVVSGVNQPQHF
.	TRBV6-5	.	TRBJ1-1	TGTGCCAGCAGTTACTCGCCAGGGGTGAAGAACACTGAAGCTTTCTTT	CASSYSPGVKNTEAFF
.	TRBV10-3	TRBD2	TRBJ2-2	TGTGCCATCAGTGCGTCTAGCGGGAGGGCTGGCGGGGAGCTGTTTTTT	CAISASSGRAGGELFF
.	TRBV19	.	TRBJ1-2	TGTGCCAGTAGGGACATTACCTCGAGGGGCTACACCTTC	CASRDITSRGYTF
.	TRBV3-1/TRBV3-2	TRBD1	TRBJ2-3	TGTGCCAGCAGCCTCCGGGACAGGGCACCAGATACGCAGTATTTT	CASSLRDRAPDTQYF
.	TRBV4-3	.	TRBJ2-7	TGCGCCAGCAGCCAAGAATGGGGCCCGGGCACCTACGAGCAGTACTTC	CASSQEWGPGTYEQYF
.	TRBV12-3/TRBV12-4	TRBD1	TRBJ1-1	TGTGCCAGCAGAAGACAGGGTGGGACTGAAGCTTTCTTT	CASRRQGGTEAFF
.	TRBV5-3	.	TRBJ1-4	TGTGCCAGAAGCTTGGATCGGGGATTAGGTGAAAAACTGTTTTTT	CARSLDRGLGEKLFF
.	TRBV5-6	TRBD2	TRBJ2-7	TGCGCCAGCAGCTTGCGGGGGGGGCCCTACGAGCAGTACTTC	CASSLRGGPYEQYF
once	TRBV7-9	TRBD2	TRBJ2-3	TGTGCCAGCAGTTCCCCGGATAGCGGGGGCACAGATACGCAGTATTTT	CASSSPDSGGTDTQYF
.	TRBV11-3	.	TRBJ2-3	TGTGCCAGCAGCTTGGGCGACGCAGATACGCAGTATTTT	CASSLGDADTQYF
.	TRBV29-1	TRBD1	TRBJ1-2	TGCAGCGCCGGGACAGGGGGGGCTAACTATGGCTACACCTTC	CSAGTGGANYGYTF
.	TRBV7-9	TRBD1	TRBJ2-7	TGTGCCAGCAGCCCGACAGGGGGCCCATACGAGCAGTACTTC	CASSPTGGPYEQYF
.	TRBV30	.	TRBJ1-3	TGTGCCGGGACGGAGCCCTCTGGAAACACCATATATTTT	CAGTEPSGNTIYF
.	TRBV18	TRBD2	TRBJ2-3	TGTGCCAGCTCGCCGCGTGGGAGGGACGGGCCAGATACGCAGTATTTT	CASSPRGRDGPDTQYF
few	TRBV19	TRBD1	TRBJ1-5	TGTGCCAGTTCGGGACAGGGAATTCTATCTAGCAATCAGCCCCAGCATTTT	CASSGQGILSSNQPQHF
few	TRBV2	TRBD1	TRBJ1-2	TGTGCCAGCAGTGGGGACAGGGGAGGGCATGGCTACACCTTC	CASSGDRGGHGYTF
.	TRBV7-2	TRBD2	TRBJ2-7	TGTGCCAGCAGCTTAGCGCTTAGCGGGAGAGGCGACGAGCAGTACTTC	CASSLALSGRGDEQYF
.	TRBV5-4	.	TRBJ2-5	TGTGCCAGCAGCTTGAGGGACATCCAAGAGACCCAGTACTTC	CASSLRDIQETQYF
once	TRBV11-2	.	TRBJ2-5	TGTGCCAGCAGCACTAGTAGCGTTGGGGCCCAGTACTTC	CASSTSSVGAQYF
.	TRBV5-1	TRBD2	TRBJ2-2	TGCGCCAGCAGCATGATAGCGGGGGACACCGGGGAGCTGTTTTTT	CASSMIAGDTGELFF
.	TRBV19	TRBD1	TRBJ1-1	TGTGCCAGTAGTACGACAGGGGAGGCTGAAGCTTTCTTT	CASSTTGEAEAFF
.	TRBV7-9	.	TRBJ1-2	TGTGCCAGCACCAACCCATCCCCCTATGGCTACACCTTC	CASTNPSPYGYTF
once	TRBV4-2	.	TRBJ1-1	TGTGCCAGCAGCCAAGTTTTTACACACAGGGCGAACACTGAAGCTTTCTTT	CASSQVFTHRANTEAFF
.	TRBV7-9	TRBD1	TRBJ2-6	TGTGCCAGCAGCTTAGGGACAGGGGGCTTTGCTGGGGCCAACGTCCTGACTTTC	CASSLGTGGFAGANVLTF
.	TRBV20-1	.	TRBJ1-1	TGCAGTGCCCTCAGGAACACTGAAGCTTTCTTT	CSALRNTEAFF
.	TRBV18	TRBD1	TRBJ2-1	TGTGCCAGCTCAAAGACAGGGGGCTACAATGAGCAGTTCTTC	CASSKTGGYNEQFF
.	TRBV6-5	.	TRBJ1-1	TGTGCCAGCACGCGGGGAACGCTCACTGAAGCTTTCTTT	CASTRGTLTEAFF
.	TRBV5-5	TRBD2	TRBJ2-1	TGTGCCAGCAGCTTGGCCCCCCGGACAGGACTAGCGGGACTCGATGAGCAGTTCTTC	CASSLAPRTGLAGLDEQFF
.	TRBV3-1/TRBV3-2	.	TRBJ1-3	TGTGCCAGCAGCCCTTTCACGGTCTCTGGAAACACCATATATTTT	CASSPFTVSGNTIYF
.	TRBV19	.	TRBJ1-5	TGTGCCAGTAGTATCCGGTCCTCCAATCAGCCCCAGCATTTT	CASSIRSSNQPQHF
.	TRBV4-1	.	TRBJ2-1	TGCGCCAGCAGCCAAGACGAGGCAGGGTTTTTTGGACGGGGGAATGAGCAGTTCTTC	CASSQDEAGFFGRGNEQFF
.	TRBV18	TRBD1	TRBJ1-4	TGTGCCAGCTCACCACGGGGACAGACCCACGAAAAACTGTTTTTT	CASSPRGQTHEKLFF
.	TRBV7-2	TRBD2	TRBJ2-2	TGTGCCAGCACCGCCCGACTAGCCGGGACCGGGGAGCTGTTTTTT	CASTARLAGTGELFF
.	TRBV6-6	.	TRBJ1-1	TGTGCCAGCACCGTCTACCAGGTCGGTAGCACTGAAGCTTTCTTT	CASTVYQVGSTEAFF
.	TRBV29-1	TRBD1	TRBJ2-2	TGCAGCGCCTCCTCCGGGACAGCGAACACCGGGGAGCTGTTTTTT	CSASSGTANTGELFF
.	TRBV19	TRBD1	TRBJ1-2	TGTGCCAGTACCAGGGGGCTGCTTAACTATGGCTACACCTTC	CASTRGLLNYGYTF
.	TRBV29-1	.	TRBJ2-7	TGCAGCGTTGTCGCTCAGGGCGAGCAGTACTTC	CSVVAQGEQYF
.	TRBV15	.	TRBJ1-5	TGTGCCACCAGCGGAACAGCTAATCAGCCCCAGCATTTT	CATSGTANQPQHF
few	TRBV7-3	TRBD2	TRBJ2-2	TGTGCCAGCAGCTTAGTAGGCGGGAGAGTCACCGGGGAGCTGTTTTTT	CASSLVGGRVTGELFF
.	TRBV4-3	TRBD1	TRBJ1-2	TGCGCCAGCAGCCAAGGTTCGACAGGGAGCGGCTATGGCTACACCTTC	CASSQGSTGSGYGYTF
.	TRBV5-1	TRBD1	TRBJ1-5	TGCGCCAGCAGCATAACCGGGACAGGTAATCAGCCCCAGCATTTT	CASSITGTGNQPQHF